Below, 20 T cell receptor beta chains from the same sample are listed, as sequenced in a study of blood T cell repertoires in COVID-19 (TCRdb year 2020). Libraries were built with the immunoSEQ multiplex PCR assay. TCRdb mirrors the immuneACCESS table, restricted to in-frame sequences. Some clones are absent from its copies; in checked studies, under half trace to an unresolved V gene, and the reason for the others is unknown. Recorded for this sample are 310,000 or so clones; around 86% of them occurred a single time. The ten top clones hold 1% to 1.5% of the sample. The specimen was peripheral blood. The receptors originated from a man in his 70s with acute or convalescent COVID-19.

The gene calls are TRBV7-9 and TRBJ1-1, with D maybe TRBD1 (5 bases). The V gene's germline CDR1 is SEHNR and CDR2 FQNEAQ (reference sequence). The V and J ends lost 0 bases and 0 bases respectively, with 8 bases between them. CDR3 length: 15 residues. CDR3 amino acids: CASSLAGGMNTEAFF. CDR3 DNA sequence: TGTGCCAGCAGCTTAGCGGGGGGGATGAACACTGAAGCTTTCTTT.

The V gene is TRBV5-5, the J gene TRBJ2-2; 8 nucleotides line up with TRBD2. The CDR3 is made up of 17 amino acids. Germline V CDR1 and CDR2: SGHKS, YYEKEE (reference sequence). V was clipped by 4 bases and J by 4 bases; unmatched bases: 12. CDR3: CASSLVSGSPATGELFF. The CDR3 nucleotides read TGTGCCAGCAGCCTCGTCAGCGGGAGCCCGGCCACCGGGGAGCTGTTTTTT.

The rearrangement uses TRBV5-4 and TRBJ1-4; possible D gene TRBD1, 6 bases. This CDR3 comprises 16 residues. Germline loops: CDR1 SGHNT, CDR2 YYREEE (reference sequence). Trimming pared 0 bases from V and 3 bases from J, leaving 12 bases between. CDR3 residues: CASSLGLGQSNEKLFF. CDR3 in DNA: TGTGCCAGCAGCTTGGGTCTAGGACAGTCTAATGAAAAACTGTTTTTT.

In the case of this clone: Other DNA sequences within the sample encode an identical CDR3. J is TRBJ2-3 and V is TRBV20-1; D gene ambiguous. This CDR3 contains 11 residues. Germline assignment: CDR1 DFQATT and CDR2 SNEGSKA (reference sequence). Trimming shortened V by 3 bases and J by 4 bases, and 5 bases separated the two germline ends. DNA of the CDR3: TGCAGTGCTAGTGGAGCAGATACGCAGTATTTT. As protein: CSASGADTQYF.

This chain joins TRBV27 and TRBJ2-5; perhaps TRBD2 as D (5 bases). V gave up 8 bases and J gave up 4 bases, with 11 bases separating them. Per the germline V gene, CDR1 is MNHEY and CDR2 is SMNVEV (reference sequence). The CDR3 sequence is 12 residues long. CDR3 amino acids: CASGLVRETQYF. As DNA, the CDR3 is TGTGCCAGCGGACTCGTCCGAGAGACCCAGTACTTC.

The CDR3 spells CAISDQVASYEQYF. In DNA form, the CDR3 reads TGTGCCATCAGTGACCAGGTTGCCTCCTACGAGCAGTACTTC. The rearrangement uses TRBV10-3 and TRBJ2-7; D is undetermined. The CDR3 is made up of 14 amino acids. Germline loops: CDR1 ENHRY, CDR2 SYGVKD. The V end lost 3 bases, the J end lost 0 bases, and 9 bases lay between the germline ends.

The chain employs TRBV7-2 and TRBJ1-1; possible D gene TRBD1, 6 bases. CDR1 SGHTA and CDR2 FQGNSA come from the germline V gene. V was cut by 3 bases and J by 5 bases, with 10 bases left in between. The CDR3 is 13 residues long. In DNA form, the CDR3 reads TGTGCCAGCAGCTTCAAACAGGGTACTGAAGCTTTCTTT. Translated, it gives CASSFKQGTEAFF.

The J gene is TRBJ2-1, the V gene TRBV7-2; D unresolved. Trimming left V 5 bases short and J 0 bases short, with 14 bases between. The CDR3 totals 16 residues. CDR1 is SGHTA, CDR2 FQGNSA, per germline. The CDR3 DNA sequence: TGTGCCAGCAGCCCCAGTCGGAGTAGCTCCTACAATGAGCAGTTCTTC. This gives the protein CASSPSRSSSYNEQFF.

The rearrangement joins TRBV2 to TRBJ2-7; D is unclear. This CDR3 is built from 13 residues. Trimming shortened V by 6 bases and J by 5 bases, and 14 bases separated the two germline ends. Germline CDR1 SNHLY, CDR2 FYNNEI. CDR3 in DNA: TGTGCCAGCAGGTTGAGGCTTTTGGACGAGCAGTACTTC. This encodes CASRLRLLDEQYF.

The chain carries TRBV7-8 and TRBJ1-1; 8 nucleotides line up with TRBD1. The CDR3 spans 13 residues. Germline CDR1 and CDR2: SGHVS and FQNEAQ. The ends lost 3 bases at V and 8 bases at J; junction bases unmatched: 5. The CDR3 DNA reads TGTGCCAGCAGCTTGTCACGGGACAGGGAAGCTTTCTTT. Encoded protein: CASSLSRDREAFF.

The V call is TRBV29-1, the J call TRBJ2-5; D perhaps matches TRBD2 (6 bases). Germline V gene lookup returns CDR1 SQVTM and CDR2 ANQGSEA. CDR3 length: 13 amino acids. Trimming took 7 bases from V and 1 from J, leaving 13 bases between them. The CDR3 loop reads CSALTEGQETQYF. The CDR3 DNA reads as TGCAGCGCCTTGACGGAGGGCCAAGAGACCCAGTACTTC.

This chain's CDR3 is CAWSRAGGWNEQFF. The DNA for the CDR3 is TGTGCCTGGAGTCGAGCGGGAGGGTGGAATGAGCAGTTCTTC. The chain is built from TRBV30 and TRBJ2-1; 10 bases fit TRBD2. The length of the CDR3 is 14 residues. Trimming at V came to 2 bases and at J to 7 bases, leaving 5 bases not matched to a gene. Germline V gives CDR1 GTSNPN, CDR2 SVGIG (reference sequence). Full variable domain (remainder filled in from reference TRBV30 and TRBJ2-1): SQTIHQWPATLVQPVGSPLSLECTVEGTSNPNLYWYRQAAGRGLQLLFYSVGIGQISSEVPQNLSASRPQDRQFILSSKKLLLSDSGFYLCAWSRAGGWNEQFFGPGTRLTVL.

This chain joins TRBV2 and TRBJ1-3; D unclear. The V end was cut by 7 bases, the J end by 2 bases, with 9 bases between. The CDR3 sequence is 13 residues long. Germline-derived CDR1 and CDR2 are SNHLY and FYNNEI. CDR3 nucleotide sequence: TGTGCCAGCATTCGGTCACCTGGAAACACCATATATTTT. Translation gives CASIRSPGNTIYF.

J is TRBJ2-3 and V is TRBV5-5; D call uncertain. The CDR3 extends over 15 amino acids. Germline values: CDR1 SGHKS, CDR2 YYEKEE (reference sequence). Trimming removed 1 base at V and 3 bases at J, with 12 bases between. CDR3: CASSLRGGGTDTQYF. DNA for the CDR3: TGTGCCAGCAGCTTGAGAGGTGGTGGGACAGATACGCAGTATTTT.

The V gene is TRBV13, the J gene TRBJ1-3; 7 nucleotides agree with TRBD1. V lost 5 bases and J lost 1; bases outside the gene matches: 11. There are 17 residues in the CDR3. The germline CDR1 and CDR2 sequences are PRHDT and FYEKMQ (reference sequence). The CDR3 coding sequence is TGTGCCAGCAGCCTTATGGACAGGACAATGTCTGGAAACACCATATATTTT. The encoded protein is CASSLMDRTMSGNTIYF.

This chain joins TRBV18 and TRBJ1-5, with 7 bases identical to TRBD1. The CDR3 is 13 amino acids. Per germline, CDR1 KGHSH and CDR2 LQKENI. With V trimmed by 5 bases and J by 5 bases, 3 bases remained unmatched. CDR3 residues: CASSKTGDQPQHF. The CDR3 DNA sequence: TGTGCCAGCTCAAAAACAGGGGATCAGCCCCAGCATTTT.

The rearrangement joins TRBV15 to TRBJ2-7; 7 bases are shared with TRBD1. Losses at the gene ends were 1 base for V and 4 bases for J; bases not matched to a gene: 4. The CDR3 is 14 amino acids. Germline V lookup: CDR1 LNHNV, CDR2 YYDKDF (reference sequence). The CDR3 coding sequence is TGTGCCACCAGCAGAGGCAGGGGGAAGTACGAGCAGTACTTC. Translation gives CATSRGRGKYEQYF.

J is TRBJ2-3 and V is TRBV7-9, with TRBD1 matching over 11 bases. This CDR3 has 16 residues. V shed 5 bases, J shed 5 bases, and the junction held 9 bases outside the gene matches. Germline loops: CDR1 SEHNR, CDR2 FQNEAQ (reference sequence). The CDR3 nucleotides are TGTGCCAGCAGCCTCACCCCGGGACAGGGGGGAGATACGCAGTATTTT. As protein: CASSLTPGQGGDTQYF.

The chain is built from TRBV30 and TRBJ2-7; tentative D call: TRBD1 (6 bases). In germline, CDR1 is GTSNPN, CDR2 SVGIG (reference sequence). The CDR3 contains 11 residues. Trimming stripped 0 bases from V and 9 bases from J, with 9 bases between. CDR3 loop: CAWSVQTGQYF. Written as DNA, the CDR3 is TGTGCCTGGAGTGTACAGACAGGGCAGTACTTC.

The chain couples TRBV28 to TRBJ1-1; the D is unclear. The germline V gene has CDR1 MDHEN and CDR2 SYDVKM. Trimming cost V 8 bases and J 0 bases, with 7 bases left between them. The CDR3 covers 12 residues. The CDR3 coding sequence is TGTGCCAGCTTGTCCGTGAACACTGAAGCTTTCTTT. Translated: CASLSVNTEAFF.